Given below is one T cell receptor beta chain in context. This sample is drawn from a study of cytomegalovirus exposure and HLA in healthy donors. Trimming removed 1 base from V and 0 bases from J, with 24 bases in between. This CDR3 is 20 amino acids long. Per the germline V gene, CDR1 is LGHNA and CDR2 is YNFKEQ. It was with 60 Vbeta and 13 Jbeta primers that the PCR ran. Sequencing was performed with immunoSEQ multiplex PCR; in TCRdb, only in-frame clones are kept and a portion is missing. In the table there are 100,000 to 150,000 clones, 65% to 80% of which are singletons. The receptor comes from a woman between 55 and 75 years old in good health and CMV-seropositive. The specimen was PBMCs. The chain joins TRBV4-2 to TRBJ1-1; D might be TRBD1 (5 bases). The CDR3 here is CASSQGGGGRNGAMNTEAFF. DNA for the CDR3: TGTGCCAGCAGCCAAGGTGGGGGTGGGAGGAATGGGGCAATGAACACTGAAGCTTTCTTT.